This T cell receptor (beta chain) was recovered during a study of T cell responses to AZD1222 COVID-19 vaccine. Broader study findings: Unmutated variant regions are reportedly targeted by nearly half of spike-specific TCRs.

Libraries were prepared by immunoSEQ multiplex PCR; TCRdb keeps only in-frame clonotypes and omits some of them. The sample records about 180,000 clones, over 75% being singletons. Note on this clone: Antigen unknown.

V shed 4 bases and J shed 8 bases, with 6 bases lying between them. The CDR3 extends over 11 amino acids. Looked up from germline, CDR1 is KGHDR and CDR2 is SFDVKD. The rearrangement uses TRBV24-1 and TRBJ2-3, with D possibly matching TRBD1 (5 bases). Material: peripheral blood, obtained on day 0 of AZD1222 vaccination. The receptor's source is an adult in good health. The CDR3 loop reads CATSEGVTQYF. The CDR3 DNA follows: TGTGCCACCAGTGAAGGGGTTACGCAGTATTTT.